This T cell receptor beta chain was retrieved from a study of shared clonotypes between healthy human individuals. The germline V gene encodes CDR1 LNHDA and CDR2 SQIVND (reference sequence). The CDR3 sequence is 13 residues long. V gave up 3 bases and J gave up 4 bases, with 9 bases separating them. Repertoires were generated with immunoSEQ multiplex PCR, while TCRdb's copy carries only in-frame clones and drops some. The sample gives some 500,000 clones, 60% to 80% of which show up once; approximately 12% is in the top ten. Notes on the study in general: Since donors were few, the genetic and exposure-history diversity represented was limited.

Comment on this clone: Its antigen is not identified.

The origin of this receptor is a woman between 40 and 50 years old in good health. Some clones in this sample may be carry-over from other donors' samples. The sample consisted of PBMCs. V and J are TRBV19 and TRBJ2-5; TRBD1 might be the D (6 bases). The CDR3 nucleotides read TGTGCCAGTAGTATCCAGGGGCTAGAGACCCAGTACTTC. Protein product: CASSIQGLETQYF.